This is a list of T cell receptor beta chains from one sample in a study of blood T cell repertoires in COVID-19. The assay was immunoSEQ multiplex PCR, and TCRdb's table has in-frame clones only and misses some. The data contain about 240,000 clones, approximately 86% of them singletons. The specimen sequenced was peripheral blood. All receptors derive from a woman in her thirties who had recovered from COVID-19. CDR3s include the opening cysteine and the closing phenylalanine or tryptophan. D genes are given only for firm matches. Only some rows state a clone size, as once, few, many or a class for expanded clones.

clone size | J gene | CDR3 length | V gene | D gene | CDR3 DNA | CDR3 protein
NA | TRBJ2-3 | 12 | TRBV11-2 | NA | TGTGCCAGCAGCTTAGAAGGGGCGAGGCAGTATTTT | CASSLEGARQYF
NA | TRBJ2-2 | 15 | TRBV9 | NA | TGTGCCAGCAGCAACCAATGGAGGATTTCCGGGGAGCTGTTTTTT | CASSNQWRISGELFF
NA | TRBJ2-6 | 18 | TRBV7-6 | TRBD1 | TGTGCCAGCAGCAGGAGGGACAGGGAATCTCTGGGGGCCAACGTCCTGACTTTC | CASSRRDRESLGANVLTF
NA | TRBJ1-2 | 15 | TRBV15 | TRBD1 | TGTGCCACCAGCAGCCAGACAGGGAATTTGGATGGCTACACCTTC | CATSSQTGNLDGYTF
NA | TRBJ1-5 | 14 | TRBV27 | NA | TGTGCCAGCAGCATAACCGGAGGGTATCAGCCCCAGCATTTT | CASSITGGYQPQHF
NA | TRBJ1-1 | 14 | TRBV5-6 | TRBD1 | TGTGCCAGCAGCTCGACAGGGGTTGACACTGAAGCTTTCTTT | CASSSTGVDTEAFF
NA | TRBJ2-7 | 18 | TRBV15 | TRBD2 | TGTGCCACCAGCAGAGATGCGACTAGCGGGGGCCTCTCGTCTGAGCAGTACTTC | CATSRDATSGGLSSEQYF
NA | TRBJ1-2 | 17 | TRBV6-6 | TRBD1 | TGTGCCAGCAGTCCGAACGACAGGGGCGGTGTAAAGGATGGCTACACCTTC | CASSPNDRGGVKDGYTF
NA | TRBJ2-2 | 15 | TRBV29-1 | TRBD1 | TGCAGCGTTGAAGAGGGACAGGGTATTGTAGGGGAGCTGTTTTTT | CSVEEGQGIVGELFF
NA | TRBJ1-5 | 13 | TRBV6-1 | NA | TGTGCCAGCAGTGAACACAGGGACCAGCCCCAGCATTTT | CASSEHRDQPQHF
NA | TRBJ1-2 | 13 | TRBV5-5 | NA | TGTGCCAGCAGCTTGGACAGGGAGGGTGGCTACACCTTC | CASSLDREGGYTF
once | TRBJ2-7 | 15 | TRBV7-9 | TRBD2 | TGTGCCAGCAGCCCCGGACTAGCGGGACCGTACGAGCAGTACTTC | CASSPGLAGPYEQYF
NA | TRBJ2-1 | 14 | TRBV5-1 | TRBD1 | TGCGCCAGCAGCTTGGGCGACAGGGGCAATGAGCAGTTCTTC | CASSLGDRGNEQFF
NA | TRBJ2-3 | 18 | TRBV4-1 | TRBD1 | TGCGCCAGCAGCCAAGATCCCCCAGGGGGCTTAGGCACAGATACGCAGTATTTT | CASSQDPPGGLGTDTQYF
NA | TRBJ1-2 | 14 | TRBV5-5 | NA | TGTGCCAGCAATCCATTCAGTGATTTCTATGGCTACACCTTC | CASNPFSDFYGYTF
NA | TRBJ1-6 | 16 | TRBV19 | TRBD1 | TGTGCCAGTAGGGACAGGGCTCAGGATTATAATTCACCCCTCCACTTT | CASRDRAQDYNSPLHF
NA | TRBJ2-3 | 13 | TRBV5-4 | NA | TGTGCCAGCAGCTTGGAAGCTGTGGATACGCAGTATTTT | CASSLEAVDTQYF
few | TRBJ2-3 | 16 | TRBV2 | TRBD2 | TGTGCCAGCAGTGACCCCGGGACTAGCATAACAGATACGCAGTATTTT | CASSDPGTSITDTQYF
NA | TRBJ1-2 | 16 | TRBV4-2 | NA | TGTGCCAGCAGCCAAGATTCGGAAGGGGCGGACTATGGCTACACCTTC | CASSQDSEGADYGYTF
NA | TRBJ2-5 | 12 | TRBV6-2/TRBV6-3 | NA | TGTGCCAGCAGTTACCCTCCAGAGACCCAGTACTTC | CASSYPPETQYF
NA | TRBJ1-4 | 17 | TRBV19 | TRBD1 | TGTGCCAGTAGTACCAATCCGGGACAGGCGTCTAGTGAAAAACTGTTTTTT | CASSTNPGQASSEKLFF
NA | TRBJ1-6 | 18 | TRBV4-2 | NA | TGTGCCAGCAGCCAAGAAAATCAAGGGGCCACCTATAATTCACCCCTCCACTTT | CASSQENQGATYNSPLHF
once | TRBJ2-5 | 18 | TRBV7-3 | TRBD2 | TGTGCCAGCAGCTTAGGACTAGCGGGGGGGCTCGCCCAAGAGACCCAGTACTTC | CASSLGLAGGLAQETQYF
few | TRBJ1-6 | 13 | TRBV5-1 | NA | TGCGCCAGCAGTAGCGACAGGATTGCACCCCTCCACTTT | CASSSDRIAPLHF
NA | TRBJ1-2 | 15 | TRBV9 | NA | TGTGCCAGCAGCCCCGCGGACATAGCTAACTATGGCTACACCTTC | CASSPADIANYGYTF
NA | TRBJ1-1 | 12 | TRBV5-6 | TRBD1 | TGTGCCAGCAGCTCAGGACAGGGTAGAGCTTTCTTT | CASSSGQGRAFF
NA | TRBJ2-2 | 18 | TRBV4-1 | NA | TGCGCCAGCAGCCAAGATCAGGGGCTTTTCTCGAACACCGGGGAGCTGTTTTTT | CASSQDQGLFSNTGELFF
NA | TRBJ2-7 | 11 | TRBV6-5 | NA | TGTGCCAGCAGTTATCGGGACGAGCAGTACTTC | CASSYRDEQYF
NA | TRBJ2-7 | 12 | TRBV11-2 | NA | TGTGCCAGCAGCTTAGTCGTCTACGAGCAGTACTTC | CASSLVVYEQYF
NA | TRBJ1-5 | 13 | TRBV12-3/TRBV12-4 | NA | TGTGCCAGCAGTCCACGGTGGAATCAGCCCCAGCATTTT | CASSPRWNQPQHF
NA | TRBJ2-5 | 16 | TRBV14 | TRBD1 | TGTGCCAGCAGCCAAGGTCAGGGGGCTAGAGGGGAGACCCAGTACTTC | CASSQGQGARGETQYF
NA | TRBJ1-6 | 14 | TRBV7-2 | TRBD1 | TGTGCCAGCAGTACCGGGACAGAGCATTTACCCCTCCACTTT | CASSTGTEHLPLHF
NA | TRBJ1-2 | 12 | TRBV12-3/TRBV12-4 | NA | TGTGCTACCGGGGGGGCTCGCTATGGCTACACCTTC | CATGGARYGYTF
once | TRBJ1-2 | 12 | TRBV9 | TRBD1 | TGTGCCAGCAGCGACAGGGGGGCTGGCTACACCTTC | CASSDRGAGYTF
NA | TRBJ1-1 | 14 | TRBV6-5 | NA | TGTGCCAGCAGCCGCCCAGAAGGGAGCACTGAAGCTTTCTTT | CASSRPEGSTEAFF
NA | TRBJ2-6 | 18 | TRBV7-6 | NA | TGTGCCAGCAGCTTAGGGGGGTTGGGGGCTACTGGGGCCAACGTCCTGACTTTC | CASSLGGLGATGANVLTF
NA | TRBJ1-5 | 16 | TRBV4-1 | NA | TGCGCCAGCAGCCAAGAAAGGCAGGTCCGCAATCAGCCCCAGCATTTT | CASSQERQVRNQPQHF
NA | TRBJ2-3 | 14 | TRBV5-1 | NA | TGCGCCAGCAGAGGGGCAGGAACCACAGATACGCAGTATTTT | CASRGAGTTDTQYF
NA | TRBJ2-1 | 16 | TRBV7-6 | TRBD2 | TGTGCCAGCAGCTTAACTAGCGGGGGTTTTTACAATGAGCAGTTCTTC | CASSLTSGGFYNEQFF
few | TRBJ2-7 | 14 | TRBV5-6 | TRBD2 | TGTGCCAGCAGCTCGGCGGGGGGCGGTTACGAGCAGTACTTC | CASSSAGGGYEQYF
NA | TRBJ1-1 | 15 | TRBV5-1 | TRBD1 | TGCGCCAGCAGCTTGGGGGGACAGGGACTACCGGGAGCTTTCTTT | CASSLGGQGLPGAFF
NA | TRBJ1-6 | 15 | TRBV18 | TRBD1 | TGTGCCAGCTCACCACCGGGACAGTATAATTCACCCCTCCACTTT | CASSPPGQYNSPLHF
NA | TRBJ1-6 | 15 | TRBV13 | NA | TGTGCCAGCCATTACTCACAGGGATTTAATTCACCCCTCCACTTT | CASHYSQGFNSPLHF
NA | TRBJ1-2 | 15 | TRBV30 | TRBD1 | TGTGCCTGGAGTGTACGAAGGACAGGGGTTTATGGCTACACCTTC | CAWSVRRTGVYGYTF
NA | TRBJ1-5 | 18 | TRBV18 | NA | TGTGCCAGCTCACCGTTACGGGGAGGAGGAATAAGCAATCAGCCCCAGCATTTT | CASSPLRGGGISNQPQHF
NA | TRBJ1-1 | 16 | TRBV2 | NA | TGTGCCAGCAGTTCAGACTGGCCTCCGATGAACACTGAAGCTTTCTTT | CASSSDWPPMNTEAFF
NA | TRBJ2-1 | 16 | TRBV4-1 | TRBD1 | TGCGCCAGCAGCCAACTTCGGGACAGGGGGAAGGATGAGCAGTTCTTC | CASSQLRDRGKDEQFF
NA | TRBJ1-2 | 15 | TRBV6-1 | NA | TGTGCCAGCACCAGAGGAGGTGGGGTGGTCTATGGCTACACCTTC | CASTRGGGVVYGYTF
once | TRBJ2-5 | 16 | TRBV6-1 | TRBD2 | TGTGCCAGCAGTGACCGGGGGGGCGGAGGTGAAGAGACCCAGTACTTC | CASSDRGGGGEETQYF
NA | TRBJ2-2 | 14 | TRBV4-2 | NA | TGTGCCAGCAGCCAAGATTTGGGGGGGCGGGAGCTGTTTTTT | CASSQDLGGRELFF
once | TRBJ2-6 | 17 | TRBV9 | TRBD2 | TGTGCCAGCAGCGAGACTAGCGGGGGCTCTGGGGCCAACGTCCTGACTTTC | CASSETSGGSGANVLTF
once | TRBJ2-3 | 17 | TRBV6-2/TRBV6-3 | NA | TGTGCCAGCAGTTCTCGCGTTCTCGACGGGATCACAGATACGCAGTATTTT | CASSSRVLDGITDTQYF
NA | TRBJ1-3 | 12 | TRBV2 | NA | TGTGCCAGCACCAGGGTTGAAAACACCATATATTTT | CASTRVENTIYF
NA | TRBJ2-6 | 15 | TRBV5-1 | NA | TGCGCCAGCAGCTCTCAGGTTTCTGGGGCCAACGTCCTGACTTTC | CASSSQVSGANVLTF
NA | TRBJ1-2 | 13 | TRBV30 | TRBD1 | TGTGCCTGGAGCGCGACAGGGGTACGCGGCTACACCTTC | CAWSATGVRGYTF
NA | TRBJ2-3 | 16 | TRBV7-9 | TRBD1 | TGTGCCAGCAGCGGTTGGGACAGCCAGTCTCGGCAGACGCAGTATTTT | CASSGWDSQSRQTQYF
NA | TRBJ1-2 | 12 | TRBV6-5 | NA | TGTGCCAGCAGTTACTCAAAGGGGGGCTACACCTTC | CASSYSKGGYTF